The source of this T cell receptor beta chain is a study of T cell changes during pregnancy in multiple sclerosis. This table comes from immunoSEQ multiplex PCR, and its TCRdb copy is limited to in-frame clones, with some not included. The table lists about 64,000 clones, 96% of them singletons. The V gene's germline CDR1 is GTSNPN and CDR2 SVGIG (reference sequence). The V gene end was trimmed by 2 bases and the J gene end by 8 bases; junction bases not matched to a gene: 5. The CDR3 runs 13 residues. The chain links TRBV30 to TRBJ1-4, with TRBD1 matching 7 bases. The sequence was collected from a female donor with multiple sclerosis, enrolled in a pregnancy study. The sequencing used CD8+ T cells from peripheral blood mononuclear cells, collected after pregnancy. The CDR3 is CAWSHGTAEKLFF. In nucleotides, the CDR3 is TGTGCCTGGAGTCATGGGACAGCGGAAAAACTGTTTTTT.